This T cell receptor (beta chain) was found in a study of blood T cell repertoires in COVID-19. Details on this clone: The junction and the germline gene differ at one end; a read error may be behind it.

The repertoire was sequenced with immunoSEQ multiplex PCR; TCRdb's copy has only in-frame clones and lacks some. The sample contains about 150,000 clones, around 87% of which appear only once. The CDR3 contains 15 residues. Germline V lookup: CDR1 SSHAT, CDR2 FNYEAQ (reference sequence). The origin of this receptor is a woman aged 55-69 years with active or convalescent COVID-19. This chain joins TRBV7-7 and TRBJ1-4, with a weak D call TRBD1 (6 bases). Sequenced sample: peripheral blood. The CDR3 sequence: CASRSKTGMWEKLFF. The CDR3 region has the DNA TGTGCTAGCAGATCCAAGACAGGTATGTGGGAAAAACTGTTTTTT.